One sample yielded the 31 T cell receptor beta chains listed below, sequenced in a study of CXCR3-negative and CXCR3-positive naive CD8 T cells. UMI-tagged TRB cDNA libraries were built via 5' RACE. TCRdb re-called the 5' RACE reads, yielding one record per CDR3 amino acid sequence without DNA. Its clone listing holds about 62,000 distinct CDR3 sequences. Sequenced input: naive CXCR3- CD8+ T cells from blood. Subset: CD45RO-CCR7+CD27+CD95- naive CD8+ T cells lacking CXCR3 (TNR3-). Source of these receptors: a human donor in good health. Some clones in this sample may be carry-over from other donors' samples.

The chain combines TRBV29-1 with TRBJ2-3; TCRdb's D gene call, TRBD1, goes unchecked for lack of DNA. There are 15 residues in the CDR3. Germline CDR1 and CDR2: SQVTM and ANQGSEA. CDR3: CSFPGPRPRTDTQYF.

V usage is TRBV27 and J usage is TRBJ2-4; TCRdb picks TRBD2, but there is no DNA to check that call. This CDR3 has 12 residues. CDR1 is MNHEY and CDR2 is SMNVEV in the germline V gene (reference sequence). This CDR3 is CASSTSSSIQYF.

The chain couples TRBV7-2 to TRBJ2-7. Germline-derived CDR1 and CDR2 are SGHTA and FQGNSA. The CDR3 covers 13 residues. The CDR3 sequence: CASSLEVDYEQYF.

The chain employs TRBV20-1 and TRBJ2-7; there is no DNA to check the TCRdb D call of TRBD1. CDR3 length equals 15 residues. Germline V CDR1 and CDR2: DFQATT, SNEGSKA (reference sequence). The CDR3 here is CSARDPGTYSYEQYF.

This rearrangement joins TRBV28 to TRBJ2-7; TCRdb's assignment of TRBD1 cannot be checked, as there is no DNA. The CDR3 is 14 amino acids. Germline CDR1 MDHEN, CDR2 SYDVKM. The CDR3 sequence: CASSLGTGQYEQYF.

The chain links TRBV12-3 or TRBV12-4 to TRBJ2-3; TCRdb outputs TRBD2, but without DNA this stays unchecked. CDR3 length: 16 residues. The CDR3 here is CASSFRGAPSTDTQYF.

CDR3 sequence reads: CASSFGTEDGYTF. The chain employs TRBV7-9 and TRBJ1-2; absent DNA, TCRdb's TRBD1 call cannot be checked. This CDR3 is 13 amino acids long. Per the germline V gene, CDR1 is SEHNR and CDR2 is FQNEAQ (reference sequence).

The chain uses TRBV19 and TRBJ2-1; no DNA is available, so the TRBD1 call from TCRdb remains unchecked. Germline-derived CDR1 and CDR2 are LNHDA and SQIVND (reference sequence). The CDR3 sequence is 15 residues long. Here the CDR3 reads CASSIDRGMVNEQFF.

The CDR3 reads CASSSVRANDSNQPQHF. This rearrangement joins TRBV28 to TRBJ1-5. Germline CDR1 is MDHEN and CDR2 is SYDVKM. The CDR3 has 17 amino acids.

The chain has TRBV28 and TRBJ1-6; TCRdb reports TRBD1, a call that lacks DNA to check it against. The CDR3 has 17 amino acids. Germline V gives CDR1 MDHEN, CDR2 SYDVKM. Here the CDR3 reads CASSLSIRGYTRAPLHF.

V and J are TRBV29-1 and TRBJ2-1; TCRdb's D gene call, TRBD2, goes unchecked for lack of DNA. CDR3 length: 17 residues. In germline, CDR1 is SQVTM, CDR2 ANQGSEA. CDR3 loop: CSVGTRLAGGLGNEQFF.

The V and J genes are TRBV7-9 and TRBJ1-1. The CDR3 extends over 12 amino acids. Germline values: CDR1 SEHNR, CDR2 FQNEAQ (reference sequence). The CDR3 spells CAWGGSNTEAFF.

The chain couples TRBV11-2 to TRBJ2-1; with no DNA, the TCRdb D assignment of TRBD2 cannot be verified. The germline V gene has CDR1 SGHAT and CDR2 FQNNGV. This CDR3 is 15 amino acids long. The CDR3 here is CASSLVRLANNEQFF.

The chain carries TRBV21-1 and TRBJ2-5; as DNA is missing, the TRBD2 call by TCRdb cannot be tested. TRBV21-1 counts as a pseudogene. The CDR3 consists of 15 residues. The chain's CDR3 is CASSKSGARAETQYF.

Here the CDR3 reads CASRDSGYGYTF. The chain has TRBV5-1 and TRBJ1-2; with no DNA, the TCRdb D assignment of TRBD1 cannot be verified. In germline, CDR1 is SGHRS, CDR2 YFSETQ. This CDR3 contains 12 residues. Full variable domain (remainder filled in from reference TRBV5-1 and TRBJ1-2): KAGVTQTPRYLIKTRGQQVTLSCSPISGHRSVSWYQQTPGQGLQFLFEYFSETQRNKGNFPGRFSGRQFSNSRSEMNVSTLELGDSALYLCASRDSGYGYTFGSGTRLTVV.

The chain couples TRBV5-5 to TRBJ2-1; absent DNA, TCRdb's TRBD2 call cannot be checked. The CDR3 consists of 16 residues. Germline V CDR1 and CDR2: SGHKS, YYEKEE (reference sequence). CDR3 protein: CASSLASGGNYNEQFF.

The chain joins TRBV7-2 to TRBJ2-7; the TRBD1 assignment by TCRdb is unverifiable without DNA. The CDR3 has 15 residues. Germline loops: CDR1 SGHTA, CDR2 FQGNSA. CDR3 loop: CASSLRDRDPYEQYF.

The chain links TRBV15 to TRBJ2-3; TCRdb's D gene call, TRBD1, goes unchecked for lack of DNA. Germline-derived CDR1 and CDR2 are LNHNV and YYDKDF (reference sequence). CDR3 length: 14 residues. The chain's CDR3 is CATSTGQSTDTQYF.

CDR3 region: CASSSIRTGEAFF. The V call is TRBV6-5, the J call TRBJ1-1; TCRdb proposes TRBD1, but this gene call is untestable without DNA. This CDR3 contains 13 residues. Germline lookup yields CDR1 MNHEY and CDR2 SVGAGI.

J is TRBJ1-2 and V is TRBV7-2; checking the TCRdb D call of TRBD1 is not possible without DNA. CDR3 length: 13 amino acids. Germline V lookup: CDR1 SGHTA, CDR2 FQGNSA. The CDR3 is CASSLLDGDGYTF.

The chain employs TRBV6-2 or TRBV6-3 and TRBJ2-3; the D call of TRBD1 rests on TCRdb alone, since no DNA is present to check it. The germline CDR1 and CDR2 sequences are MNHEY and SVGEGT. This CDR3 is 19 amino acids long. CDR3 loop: CASSSGNFRDPLGTDTQYF.

The CDR3 reads CASSPLGGGAYGYTF. This chain joins TRBV28 and TRBJ1-2; TCRdb designates TRBD1, a call that cannot be tested without DNA. Germline V lookup: CDR1 MDHEN, CDR2 SYDVKM. The CDR3 sequence is 15 residues long.

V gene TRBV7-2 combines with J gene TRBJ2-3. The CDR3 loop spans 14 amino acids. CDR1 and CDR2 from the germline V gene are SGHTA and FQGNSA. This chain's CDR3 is CASSLALRADTQYF. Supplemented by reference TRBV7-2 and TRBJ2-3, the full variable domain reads GAGVSQSPSNKVTEKGKDVELRCDPISGHTALYWYRQSLGQGLEFLIYFQGNSAPDKSGLPSDRFSAERTGGSVSTLTIQRTQQEDSAVYLCASSLALRADTQYFGPGTRLTVL.

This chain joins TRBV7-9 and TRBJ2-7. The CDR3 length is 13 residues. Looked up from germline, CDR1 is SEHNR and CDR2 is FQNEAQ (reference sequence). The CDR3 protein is CASSLRDPYEQYF.

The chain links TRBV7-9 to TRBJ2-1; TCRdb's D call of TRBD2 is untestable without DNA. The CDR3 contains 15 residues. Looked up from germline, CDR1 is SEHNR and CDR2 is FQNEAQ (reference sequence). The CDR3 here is CASSSFVGGEGEQFF. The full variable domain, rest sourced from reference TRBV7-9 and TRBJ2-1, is DTGVSQNPRHKITKRGQNVTFRCDPISEHNRLYWYRQTLGQGPEFLTYFQNEAQLEKSRLLSDRFSAERPKGSFSTLEIQRTEQGDSAMYLCASSSFVGGEGEQFFGPGTRLTVL.

The CDR3 is CASSLSAGALGNQPQHF. The V and J genes are TRBV28 and TRBJ1-5. This CDR3 comprises 17 residues. Per the germline V gene, CDR1 is MDHEN and CDR2 is SYDVKM.

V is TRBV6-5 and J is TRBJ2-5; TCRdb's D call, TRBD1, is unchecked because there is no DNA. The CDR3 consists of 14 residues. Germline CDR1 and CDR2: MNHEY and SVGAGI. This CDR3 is CASSLRDSKETQYF.

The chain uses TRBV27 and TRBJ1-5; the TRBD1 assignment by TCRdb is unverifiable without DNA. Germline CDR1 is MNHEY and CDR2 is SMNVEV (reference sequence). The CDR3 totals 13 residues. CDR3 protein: CASGTGGNQPQHF.

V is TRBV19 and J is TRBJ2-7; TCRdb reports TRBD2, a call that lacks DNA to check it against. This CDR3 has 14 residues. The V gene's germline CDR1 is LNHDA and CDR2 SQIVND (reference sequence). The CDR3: CASSIAGTFYEQYF.

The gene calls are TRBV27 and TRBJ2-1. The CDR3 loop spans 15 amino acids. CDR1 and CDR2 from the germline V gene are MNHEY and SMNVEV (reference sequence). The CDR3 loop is CASSFLGGSYNEQFF.

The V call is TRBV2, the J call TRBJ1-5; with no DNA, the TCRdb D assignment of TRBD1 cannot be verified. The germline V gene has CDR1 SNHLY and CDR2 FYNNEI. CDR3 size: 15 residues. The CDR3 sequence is CASSDWGPSNQPQHF.